The 26 T cell receptor beta chains reported below all come from one sample, sequenced in a study of blood T cell repertoires in COVID-19 (TCRdb year 2020). Libraries were made using the immunoSEQ multiplex PCR assay. TCRdb re-hosts the immuneACCESS table, in-frame sequences only. Its copies lack some clones; in the studies checked, an unresolved V gene accounts for under half of them, and the cause for the rest is not known. The sample has some 340,000 clones on record, roughly 86% of them singletons. Of the sample, 5.3% is held by the ten largest clones. The specimen sequenced was PBMCs or T cells enriched from blood (not recorded which). Receptors originate from a woman between 25 and 40 years old who had recovered from COVID-19.

This chain uses TRBV18 with TRBJ1-2; 7 bases map to TRBD1. This CDR3 spans 19 amino acids. V shed 6 bases, J shed 0 bases, and the junction held 19 bases outside the gene matches. The V gene's germline CDR1 is KGHSH and CDR2 LQKENI. The CDR3 sequence is CASSESTTGALWPNYGYTF. In nucleotides, the CDR3 is TGTGCCAGCTCCGAGTCAACTACAGGGGCGCTTTGGCCTAACTATGGCTACACCTTC.

The J gene is TRBJ2-3, the V gene TRBV2, with a weak D call TRBD2 (7 bases). With 7 bases removed from V and 2 bases from J, the gap between germline ends came to 16 bases. In germline, CDR1 is SNHLY, CDR2 FYNNEI. CDR3 length: 15 amino acids. The CDR3 DNA sequence: TGTGCCAGCATCAGAAGGGGGGGGGTCACAGATACGCAGTATTTT. Translated, it gives CASIRRGGVTDTQYF.

The rearrangement links TRBV2 to TRBJ1-4; perhaps TRBD1 as D (6 bases). Per the germline V gene, CDR1 is SNHLY and CDR2 is FYNNEI. The CDR3 runs 18 residues. V lost 1 base and J lost 0, with 15 bases in between. DNA for the CDR3: TGTGCCAGCAGTGAAGATCAGGGGACGGGGCCAACTAATGAAAAACTGTTTTTT. This gives the protein CASSEDQGTGPTNEKLFF.

V gene TRBV10-3 combines with J gene TRBJ2-3; 8 bases match TRBD2. CDR3 length: 13 residues. J lost 4 bases, V lost 6 bases, and 3 bases had no gene match. The germline V gene has CDR1 ENHRY and CDR2 SYGVKD. CDR3 nucleotides: TGTGCCATCAGCGGGACTAGACCAGATACGCAGTATTTT. Its protein is CAISGTRPDTQYF.

The rearrangement uses TRBV2 and TRBJ2-5, with 10 bases matching TRBD1. Germline V lookup: CDR1 SNHLY, CDR2 FYNNEI. The V segment lost 7 bases and the J segment 4 bases; nucleotides outside the gene matches: 9. CDR3 length equals 15 residues. CDR3 in DNA: TGTGCCAGCACTGACCGGGACAGGGGACGAGAGACCCAGTACTTC. Translation gives CASTDRDRGRETQYF. Variable domain in full (rest from reference TRBV2 and TRBJ2-5): EPEVTQTPSHQVTQMGQEVILRCVPISNHLYFYWYRQILGQKVEFLVSFYNNEISEKSEIFDDQFSVERPDGSNFTLKIRSTKLEDSAMYFCASTDRDRGRETQYFGPGTRLLVL.

This clone was counted between two and nine times. The CDR3: CASSPRQGGHNEQFF. In DNA form, the CDR3 reads TGCGCCAGCAGCCCTAGACAGGGGGGTCACAATGAGCAGTTCTTC. The chain recombines TRBV5-1 with TRBJ2-1; 9 positions agree with TRBD1. Germline V gives CDR1 SGHRS, CDR2 YFSETQ. The J segment lost 5 bases and the V segment lost 4 bases, leaving 7 bases of the junction unmatched. This CDR3 has 15 amino acids. The whole variable domain, remainder taken from reference TRBV5-1 and TRBJ2-1, is KAGVTQTPRYLIKTRGQQVTLSCSPISGHRSVSWYQQTPGQGLQFLFEYFSETQRNKGNFPGRFSGRQFSNSRSEMNVSTLELGDSALYLCASSPRQGGHNEQFFGPGTRLTVL.

The chain couples TRBV3-1 (or the pseudogene TRBV3-2) to TRBJ2-7, with 7 bases aligning to TRBD1. J gave up 0 bases and V 1 base, and 3 bases lay outside the gene matches. The CDR3 is made up of 15 amino acids. Germline lookup yields CDR1 LGHDT and CDR2 YNNKEL (reference sequence). CDR3 sequence (DNA): TGTGCCAGCAGCCAAGGGGACAGATCCTCCTACGAGCAGTACTTC. It is translated as CASSQGDRSSYEQYF.

V is TRBV7-9 and J is TRBJ2-2; D gene unclear. V lost 5 bases to trimming and J lost 6 bases, with 4 bases between them. Germline V gene sequence: CDR1 SEHNR, CDR2 FQNEAQ (reference sequence). CDR3 length: 11 residues. This chain's CDR3 is CASSPAGELFF. For the CDR3, the DNA is TGTGCCAGCAGCCCCGCCGGGGAGCTGTTTTTT.

The chain recombines TRBV4-3 with TRBJ1-2, with D unclear. Germline V gene data show CDR1 as LGHNA and CDR2 as YSLEER. V lost 0 bases, J lost 3 bases, and 11 bases lay in between. This CDR3 has 15 residues. The CDR3 sequence: CASSQDPSGHYGYTF. The CDR3 coding sequence is TGCGCCAGCAGCCAAGATCCCTCCGGTCACTATGGCTACACCTTC.

The chain uses TRBV5-6 and TRBJ1-6; 9 bases line up with TRBD1. CDR3 length: 14 residues. The germline gives CDR1 SGHDT, CDR2 YYEEEE. J gave up 14 bases and V 6 bases, and 12 bases lay outside the gene matches. The CDR3 region is CASNRRGTGRSLHF. CDR3 bases: TGTGCCAGCAACCGGCGGGGGACAGGGAGGTCCCTCCACTTT.

This chain connects TRBV6-5 to TRBJ1-1, with D perhaps TRBD1 (5 bases). CDR3 size: 12 residues. Germline V gives CDR1 MNHEY, CDR2 SVGAGI. V lost 4 bases, J lost 6 bases, and 9 bases lay in between. The CDR3: CASSFTGAEAFF. CDR3 bases: TGTGCCAGCAGTTTCACGGGGGCTGAAGCTTTCTTT.

This clone showed up just a few times. This sequence joins TRBV5-1 and TRBJ2-7, with 10 bases aligning to TRBD2. Looked up from germline, CDR1 is SGHRS and CDR2 is YFSETQ. The CDR3 is 16 residues long. Trimming removed 1 base from V and 6 bases from J; junction bases left unmatched: 10. CDR3 amino acids: CASSLSSGGEGAEQYF. CDR3 DNA: TGCGCCAGCAGCTTGTCTAGCGGGGGCGAGGGGGCCGAGCAGTACTTC. The whole variable domain, remainder taken from reference TRBV5-1 and TRBJ2-7, is KAGVTQTPRYLIKTRGQQVTLSCSPISGHRSVSWYQQTPGQGLQFLFEYFSETQRNKGNFPGRFSGRQFSNSRSEMNVSTLELGDSALYLCASSLSSGGEGAEQYFGPGTRLTVT.

This chain connects TRBV27 to TRBJ1-1; weak D call: TRBD1 (5 bases). V lost 2 bases and J 5 bases, leaving 12 bases between the germline ends. The CDR3 is 14 residues long. Germline V gives CDR1 MNHEY, CDR2 SMNVEV (reference sequence). CDR3 loop: CASSLEGRGTEAFF. CDR3 nucleotides: TGTGCCAGCAGTTTAGAGGGGCGGGGAACTGAAGCTTTCTTT.

The chain combines TRBV7-9 with TRBJ1-5, with D tentatively TRBD1 (5 bases). The germline V gene encodes CDR1 SEHNR and CDR2 FQNEAQ (reference sequence). The length of the CDR3 is 14 residues. V was trimmed by 5 bases and J by 1 base, leaving 9 bases between them. The CDR3 spells CASSVGGSNQPQHF. CDR3 nucleotide sequence: TGTGCCAGCAGCGTGGGGGGAAGCAATCAGCCCCAGCATTTT.

The CDR3: CASSPGGNGIQYF. As DNA, the CDR3 is TGTGCCAGCAGCCCTGGGGGGAACGGGATTCAGTACTTC. The V gene is TRBV7-9, the J gene TRBJ2-4; a possible D gene is TRBD2 (6 bases). Trimming took off 5 bases at V and 10 bases at J, with 15 bases between the two ends. From germline, CDR1 is SEHNR and CDR2 FQNEAQ (reference sequence). The CDR3 contains 13 residues.

The chain has TRBV5-5 and TRBJ2-1, with D possibly being TRBD1 (6 bases). The CDR3 extends over 14 amino acids. The germline gives CDR1 SGHKS, CDR2 YYEKEE (reference sequence). V dropped 0 bases and J dropped 10 bases, with 14 bases sitting between them. This chain's CDR3 is CASSLDRVAEEQFF. The CDR3 DNA reads as TGTGCCAGCAGCTTGGACAGGGTAGCAGAGGAGCAGTTCTTC.

V gene TRBV5-5 combines with J gene TRBJ2-7; TRBD2 is a possible D gene (5 bases). Germline values: CDR1 SGHKS, CDR2 YYEKEE (reference sequence). This CDR3 comprises 16 residues. V was cut by 1 base and J by 3 bases, with 17 bases left in between. The chain's CDR3 is CASSLIVGSGVYEQYF. The CDR3 DNA is TGTGCCAGCAGCTTGATTGTCGGCAGCGGTGTCTACGAGCAGTACTTC. The full variable domain, in which reference TRBV5-5 and TRBJ2-7 provide the parts outside the CDR3, is DAGVTQSPTHLIKTRGQQVTLRCSPISGHKSVSWYQQVLGQGPQFIFQYYEKEERGRGNFPDRFSARQFPNYSSELNVNALLLGDSALYLCASSLIVGSGVYEQYFGPGTRLTVT.

This clone has only a few counts. V is TRBV19 and J is TRBJ2-7; 9 nucleotides agree with TRBD1. V gave up 5 bases and J gave up 2 bases; unmatched junction bases: 4. Germline loops: CDR1 LNHDA, CDR2 SQIVND (reference sequence). The CDR3 length is 14 residues. The CDR3 DNA reads TGTGCCAGTAGTCACGGACAGGGGACCTACGAGCAGTACTTC. It codes for CASSHGQGTYEQYF. The whole variable domain, filled in from reference TRBV19 and TRBJ2-7, reads DGGITQSPKYLFRKEGQNVTLSCEQNLNHDAMYWYRQDPGQGLRLIYYSQIVNDFQKGDIAEGYSVSREKKESFPLTVTSAQKNPTAFYLCASSHGQGTYEQYFGPGTRLTVT.

This clone was recorded only once. The gene calls are TRBV27 and TRBJ1-2; 9 nucleotides agree with TRBD1. V lost 5 bases, J lost 6 bases, and 7 bases stayed unmatched. CDR1 and CDR2 (germline): MNHEY, SMNVEV (reference sequence). This CDR3 region has 14 residues. The CDR3 DNA follows: TGTGCCAGCAGTAGCGCCGGGACAGGGCATGGCTACACCTTC. This encodes CASSSAGTGHGYTF.

This rearrangement joins TRBV28 to TRBJ1-1; 7 positions agree with TRBD1. Germline V CDR1 and CDR2: MDHEN, SYDVKM. V trimming: 6 bases; J trimming: 0 bases; junction bases outside the gene matches: 16. CDR3 length: 18 residues. CDR3 protein: CASSSRGGLIYLNTEAFF. Written as DNA, the CDR3 is TGTGCCAGCAGCAGCAGAGGGGGCCTCATATATTTGAACACTGAAGCTTTCTTT.

This chain joins TRBV4-1 and TRBJ2-1; D not resolved. The CDR3 loop spans 16 amino acids. The V and J ends lost 2 bases and 0 bases respectively, with 11 bases between them. Germline CDR1 reads MGHRA; CDR2 reads YSYEKL. The CDR3: CASSQYSSVSYNEQFF. CDR3 nucleotides: TGCGCCAGCAGCCAATACTCCAGCGTCTCCTACAATGAGCAGTTCTTC.

The chain uses TRBV19 and TRBJ2-2, with D possibly being TRBD1 (5 bases). Trimming left V 4 bases short and J 1 base short, with 16 bases between. This CDR3 has 17 amino acids. Germline V gene lookup returns CDR1 LNHDA and CDR2 SQIVND (reference sequence). CDR3 residues: CASSTPRARRNTGELFF. CDR3 nucleotides: TGTGCCAGTAGTACCCCCAGGGCGAGACGGAACACCGGGGAGCTGTTTTTT. The full variable domain, its missing parts supplied by reference TRBV19 and TRBJ2-2, is DGGITQSPKYLFRKEGQNVTLSCEQNLNHDAMYWYRQDPGQGLRLIYYSQIVNDFQKGDIAEGYSVSREKKESFPLTVTSAQKNPTAFYLCASSTPRARRNTGELFFGEGSRLTVL.

The rearrangement joins TRBV29-1 to TRBJ1-1; no reliable D call. CDR3 size: 13 residues. Germline V gene lookup returns CDR1 SQVTM and CDR2 ANQGSEA. The V and J ends lost 6 bases and 0 bases respectively, with 11 bases between them. CDR3 nucleotide sequence: TGCAGCGTAATACAGAGAATGAACACTGAAGCTTTCTTT. Translation: CSVIQRMNTEAFF.

This clone is a singleton in its sample. This chain links TRBV7-8 with TRBJ2-1; D unclear. V was clipped by 7 bases and J by 7 bases, with 14 bases between them. CDR1 is SGHVS and CDR2 is FQNEAQ in the germline V gene. This CDR3 has 13 amino acids. This CDR3 is CASTESGWNEQFF. CDR3 DNA sequence: TGTGCCAGCACCGAGTCCGGGTGGAATGAGCAGTTCTTC. The complete variable domain, with remaining parts taken from reference TRBV7-8 and TRBJ2-1, reads GAGVSQSPRYKVAKRGQDVALRCDPISGHVSLFWYQQALGQGPEFLTYFQNEAQLDKSGLPSDRFFAERPEGSVSTLKIQRTQQEDSAVYLCASTESGWNEQFFGPGTRLTVL.

This clone was recorded many times. The rearrangement links TRBV7-9 to TRBJ2-7; TRBD2 matches at 8 bases. Germline values: CDR1 SEHNR, CDR2 FQNEAQ (reference sequence). V gave up 4 bases and J gave up 5 bases; unmatched junction bases: 16. The CDR3 runs 17 residues. The CDR3 DNA reads TGTGCCAGCAGCTCTACACCGCTACTAGCGGAAGGCGACGAGCAGTACTTC. Its protein is CASSSTPLLAEGDEQYF.

In the case of this clone: The same CDR3 can be traced to other DNA sequences in this sample. This sequence joins TRBV27 and TRBJ2-7; TRBD2 agrees at 9 bases. Germline CDR1 and CDR2: MNHEY and SMNVEV (reference sequence). The length of the CDR3 is 14 residues. Trimming cost V 2 bases and J 3 bases; bases outside gene matches: 2. CDR3 sequence: CASSLGRGGYEQYF. The CDR3 nucleotides read TGTGCCAGCAGTTTAGGGCGGGGGGGCTACGAGCAGTACTTC.